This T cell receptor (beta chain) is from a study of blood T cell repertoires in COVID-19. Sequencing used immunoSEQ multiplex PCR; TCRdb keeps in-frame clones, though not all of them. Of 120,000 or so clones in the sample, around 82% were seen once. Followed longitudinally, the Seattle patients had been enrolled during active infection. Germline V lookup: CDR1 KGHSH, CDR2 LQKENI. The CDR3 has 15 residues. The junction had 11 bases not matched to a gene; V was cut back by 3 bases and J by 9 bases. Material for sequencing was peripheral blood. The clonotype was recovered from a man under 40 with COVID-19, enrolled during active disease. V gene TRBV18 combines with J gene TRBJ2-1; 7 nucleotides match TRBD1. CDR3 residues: CASSPEQGSAGEQFF. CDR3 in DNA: TGTGCCAGCTCACCGGAACAGGGGTCGGCGGGTGAGCAGTTCTTC.